The sequence of this TCR beta chain was determined in a study of early T cells in non-severe SARS-CoV-2 infection (dated by TCRdb to about 2021). Study-wide context: Bulk RNA from unsorted whole blood was used for TCR sequencing, so alpha and beta chains could not be paired.

CDR1 SGHDT and CDR2 YYEEEE are derived from the germline V gene. V loses 4 bases of germline sequence and J loses 13 bases, and the interval between the two ends is 17 bases. Spanning cysteine to phenylalanine, the CDR3 consists of 12 amino acids. CDR3 DNA is the only sequence kept; it has 36 bases, read in frame from the first base. In this sample, this clonotype turned up a few times. Its recognized antigen is unknown. There are no base qualities to consult, and no much larger clone falls within one base. Study-wide findings and limitations: VDJdb matching was skewed toward anti-spike CD8 responses and likely underestimated virus-specific expansions by missing private and CD4 specificities.

The library was produced with 5' RACE. The sample was run on a NextSeq 500. In the TCR library protocol, unique molecular identifiers were attached to individual cDNA molecules to correct for PCR bias and sequencing error. Both TCR alpha and beta chains were sequenced, and tight co-correlation was observed between alpha and beta sequence abundances in each sample. As for the original processing: Decombinator V4 was used to perform V gene, J gene and CDR3 annotation of TCR sequences. TCRs were defined as expanded if a significant change between any two time points was detected under a Poisson model with p below 0.0001. TCR abundances were normalised to the total number of TCRs sequenced per sample and were expressed as counts per million. MAIT TCRs were defined by TRAV1-2 paired with TRAJ12, TRAJ20 or TRAJ33, and iNKT TCRs by TRAV10 paired with TRAJ18. VDJdb, accessed on 1 November 2021, was searched for TCRs annotated for CMV, EBV and SARS-CoV-2, and TCRs annotated for more than one antigen were excluded. Through fastp at Q25 and MiXCR, TCRdb rebuilt clones from the public reads, retaining in-frame beta chains. CDR3 protein duplicates are merged, each entry listing the most common genes and DNA. It is TCRdb's table, rather than the study itself, that gives the V and J calls and clone size. This sample gives about 67,000 distinct CDR3 sequences in total; 9% to 10% of them show up just once. The top ten hold around 16% of the sample.

The study was a case-control design nested within a healthcare worker cohort in London, UK, with weekly nasopharyngeal swab PCR tests and blood sampling. Healthcare workers were enrolled in the week of the UK lockdown, from 23 to 31 March 2020, and were followed every week for up to 16 weeks. This clonotype was sampled from an adult who was a healthcare worker with PCR-confirmed SARS-CoV-2 infection or an uninfected control (not recorded which). Rearrangement joined TRBV5-6 to TRBJ1-1; no D gene can be assigned with confidence. Here the sequenced sample was whole blood, taken at baseline. The base sequence is TGTGCCAGCAGCCTAAAATCCGGAGGGTATTTCTTT. This encodes CASSLKSGGYFF.